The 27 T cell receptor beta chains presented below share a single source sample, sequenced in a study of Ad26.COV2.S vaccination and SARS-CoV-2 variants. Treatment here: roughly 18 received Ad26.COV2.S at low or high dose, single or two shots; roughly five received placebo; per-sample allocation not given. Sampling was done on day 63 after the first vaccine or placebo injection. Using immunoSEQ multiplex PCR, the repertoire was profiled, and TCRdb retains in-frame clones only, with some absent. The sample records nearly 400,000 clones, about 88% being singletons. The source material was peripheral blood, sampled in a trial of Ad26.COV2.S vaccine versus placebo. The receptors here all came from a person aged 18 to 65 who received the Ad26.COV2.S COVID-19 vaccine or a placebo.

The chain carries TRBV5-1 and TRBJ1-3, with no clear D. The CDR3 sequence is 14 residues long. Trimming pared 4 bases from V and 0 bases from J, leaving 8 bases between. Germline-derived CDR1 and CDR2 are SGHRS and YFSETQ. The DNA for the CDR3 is TGCGCCAGCAGCCCGGGTCGCTCTGGAAACACCATATATTTT. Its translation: CASSPGRSGNTIYF.

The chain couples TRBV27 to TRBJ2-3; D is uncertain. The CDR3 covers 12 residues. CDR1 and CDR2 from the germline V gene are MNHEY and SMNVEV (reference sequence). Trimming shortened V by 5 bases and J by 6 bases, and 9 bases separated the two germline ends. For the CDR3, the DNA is TGTGCCAGCAGTCCAAGACTCGATACGCAGTATTTT. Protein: CASSPRLDTQYF.

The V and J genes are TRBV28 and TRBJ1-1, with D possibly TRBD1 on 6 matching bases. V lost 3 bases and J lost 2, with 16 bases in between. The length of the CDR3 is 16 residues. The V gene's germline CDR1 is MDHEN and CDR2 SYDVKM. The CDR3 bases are TGTGCCAGCAGTTTGGCCCGAACAGGGCTTAACACTGAAGCTTTCTTT. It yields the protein CASSLARTGLNTEAFF.

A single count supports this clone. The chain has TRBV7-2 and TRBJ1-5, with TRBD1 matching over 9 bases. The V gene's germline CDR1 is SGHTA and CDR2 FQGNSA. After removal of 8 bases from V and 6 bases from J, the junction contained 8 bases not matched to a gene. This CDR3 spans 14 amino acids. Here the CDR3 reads CASGDRGGGQPQHF. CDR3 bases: TGTGCCAGCGGCGACAGGGGGGGAGGTCAGCCCCAGCATTTT.

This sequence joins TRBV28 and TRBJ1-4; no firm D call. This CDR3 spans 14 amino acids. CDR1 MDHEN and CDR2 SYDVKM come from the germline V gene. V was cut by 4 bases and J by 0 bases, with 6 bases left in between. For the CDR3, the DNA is TGTGCCAGCAGTTCCAGTGCAACTAATGAAAAACTGTTTTTT. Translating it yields CASSSSATNEKLFF.

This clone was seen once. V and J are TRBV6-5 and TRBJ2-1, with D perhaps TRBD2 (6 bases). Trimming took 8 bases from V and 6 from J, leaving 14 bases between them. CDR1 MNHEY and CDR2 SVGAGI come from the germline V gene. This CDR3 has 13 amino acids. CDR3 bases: TGTGCCAGCTCTAACAAGCGGGTCAATGAGCAGTTCTTC. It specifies CASSNKRVNEQFF.

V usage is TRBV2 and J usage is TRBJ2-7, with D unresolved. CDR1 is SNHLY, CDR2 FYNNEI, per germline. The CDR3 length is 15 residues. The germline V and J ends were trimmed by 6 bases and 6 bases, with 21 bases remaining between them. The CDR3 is CASRDLGPFSLEQYF. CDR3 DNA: TGTGCCAGCAGAGATCTGGGCCCTTTCTCGCTCGAGCAGTACTTC.

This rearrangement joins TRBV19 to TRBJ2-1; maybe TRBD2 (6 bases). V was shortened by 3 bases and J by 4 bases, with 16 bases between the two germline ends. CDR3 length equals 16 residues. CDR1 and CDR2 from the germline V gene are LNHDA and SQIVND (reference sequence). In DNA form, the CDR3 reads TGTGCCAGTAGTATCGTGATAGCGGCGACTTACAATGAGCAGTTCTTC. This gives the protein CASSIVIAATYNEQFF.

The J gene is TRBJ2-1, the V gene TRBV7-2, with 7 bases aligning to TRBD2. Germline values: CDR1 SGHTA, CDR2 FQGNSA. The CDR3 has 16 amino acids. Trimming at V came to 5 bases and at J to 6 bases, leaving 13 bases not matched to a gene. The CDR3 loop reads CASSLYLGEGSNEQFF. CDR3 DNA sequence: TGTGCCAGCAGCCTTTATTTGGGGGAGGGGTCCAATGAGCAGTTCTTC.

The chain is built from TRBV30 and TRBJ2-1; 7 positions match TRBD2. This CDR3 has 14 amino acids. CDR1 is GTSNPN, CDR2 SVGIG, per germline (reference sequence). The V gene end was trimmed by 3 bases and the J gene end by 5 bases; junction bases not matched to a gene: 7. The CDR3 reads CAWRGDLADNEQFF. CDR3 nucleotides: TGTGCCTGGAGGGGTGATCTAGCGGACAATGAGCAGTTCTTC.

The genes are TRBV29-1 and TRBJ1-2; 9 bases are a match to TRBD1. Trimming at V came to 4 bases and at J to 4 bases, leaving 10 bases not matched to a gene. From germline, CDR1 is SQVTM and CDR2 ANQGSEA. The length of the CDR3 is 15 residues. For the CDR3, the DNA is TGCAGCGTTGCCCCCGGGACAGGGTCTGGCTATGGCTACACCTTC. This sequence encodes CSVAPGTGSGYGYTF.

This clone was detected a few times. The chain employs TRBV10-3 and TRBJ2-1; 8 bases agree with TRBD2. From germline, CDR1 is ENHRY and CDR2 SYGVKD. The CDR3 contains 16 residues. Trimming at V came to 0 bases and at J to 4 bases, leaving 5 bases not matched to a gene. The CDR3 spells CAISESKTSVYNEQFF. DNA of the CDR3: TGTGCCATCAGTGAGTCCAAGACTAGCGTTTACAATGAGCAGTTCTTC.

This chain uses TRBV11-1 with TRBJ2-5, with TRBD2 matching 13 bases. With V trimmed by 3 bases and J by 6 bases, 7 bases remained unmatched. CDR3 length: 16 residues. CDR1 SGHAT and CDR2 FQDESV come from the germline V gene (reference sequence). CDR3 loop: CASSFTSGRASQTQYF. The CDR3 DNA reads TGTGCCAGCAGCTTTACTAGCGGGAGGGCCTCCCAGACCCAGTACTTC.

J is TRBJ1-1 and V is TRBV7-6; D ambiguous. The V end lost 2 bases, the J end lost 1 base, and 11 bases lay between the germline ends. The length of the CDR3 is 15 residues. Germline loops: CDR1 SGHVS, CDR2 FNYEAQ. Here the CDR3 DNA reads TGTGCCAGCAGCTTAATGGGCACACAGAACACTGAAGCTTTCTTT. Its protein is CASSLMGTQNTEAFF.

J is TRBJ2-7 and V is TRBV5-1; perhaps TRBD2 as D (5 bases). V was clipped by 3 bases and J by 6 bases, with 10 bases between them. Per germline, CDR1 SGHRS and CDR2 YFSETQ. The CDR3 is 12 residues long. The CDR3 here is CASSSLGPEQYF. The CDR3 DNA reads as TGCGCCAGCAGCTCACTAGGCCCCGAGCAGTACTTC. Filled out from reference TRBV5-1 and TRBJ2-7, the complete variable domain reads KAGVTQTPRYLIKTRGQQVTLSCSPISGHRSVSWYQQTPGQGLQFLFEYFSETQRNKGNFPGRFSGRQFSNSRSEMNVSTLELGDSALYLCASSSLGPEQYFGPGTRLTVT.

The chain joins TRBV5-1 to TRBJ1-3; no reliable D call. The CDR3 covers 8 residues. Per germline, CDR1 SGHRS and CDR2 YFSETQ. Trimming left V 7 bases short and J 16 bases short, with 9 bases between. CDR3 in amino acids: CASLEAYF. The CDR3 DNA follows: TGCGCCAGCTTAGAGGCGTATTTT.

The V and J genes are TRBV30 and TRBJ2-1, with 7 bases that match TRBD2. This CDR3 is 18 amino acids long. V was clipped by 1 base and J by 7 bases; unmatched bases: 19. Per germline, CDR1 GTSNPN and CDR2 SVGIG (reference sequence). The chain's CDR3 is CAWSAPLPSGRGGNEQFF. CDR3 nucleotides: TGTGCCTGGAGTGCCCCCCTACCTAGCGGACGGGGAGGAAATGAGCAGTTCTTC.

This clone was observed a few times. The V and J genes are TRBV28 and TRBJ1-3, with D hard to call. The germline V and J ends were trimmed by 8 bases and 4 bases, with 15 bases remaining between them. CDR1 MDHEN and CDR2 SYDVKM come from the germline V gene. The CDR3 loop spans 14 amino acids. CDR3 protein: CASGLAVRGNTIYF. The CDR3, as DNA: TGTGCCAGCGGGCTCGCGGTGAGGGGAAACACCATATATTTT.

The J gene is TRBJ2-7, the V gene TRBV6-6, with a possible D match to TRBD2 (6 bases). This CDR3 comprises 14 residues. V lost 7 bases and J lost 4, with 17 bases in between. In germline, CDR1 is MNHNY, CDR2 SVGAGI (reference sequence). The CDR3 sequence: CASTPQGLPYEQYF. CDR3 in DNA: TGTGCCAGCACCCCCCAGGGACTGCCATACGAGCAGTACTTC.

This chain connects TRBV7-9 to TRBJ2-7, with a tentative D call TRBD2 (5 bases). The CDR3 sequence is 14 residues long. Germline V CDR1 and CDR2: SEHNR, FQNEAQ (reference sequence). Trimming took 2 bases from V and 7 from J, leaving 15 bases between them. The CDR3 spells CASSLTGLLREQYF. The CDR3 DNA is TGTGCCAGCAGCTTAACTGGACTTCTTAGGGAGCAGTACTTC.

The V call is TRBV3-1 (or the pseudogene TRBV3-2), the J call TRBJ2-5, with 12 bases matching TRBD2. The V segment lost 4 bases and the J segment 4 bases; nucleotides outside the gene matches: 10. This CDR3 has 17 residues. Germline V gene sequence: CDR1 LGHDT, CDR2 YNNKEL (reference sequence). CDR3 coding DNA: TGTGCCAGCAGCCTCCGACTAGCGGGAGTGGGTGGAGAGACCCAGTACTTC. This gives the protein CASSLRLAGVGGETQYF.

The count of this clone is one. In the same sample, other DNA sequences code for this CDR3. This CDR3 reads CASSQAGETQYF. For the CDR3, the DNA is TGTGCCAGCAGCCAAGCCGGGGAGACCCAGTACTTC. V gene TRBV3-1 (or the pseudogene TRBV3-2) combines with J gene TRBJ2-5, with D hard to call. Trimming took 1 base from V and 5 from J, leaving 5 bases between them. Germline V gene sequence: CDR1 LGHDT, CDR2 YNNKEL (reference sequence). The CDR3 totals 12 residues.

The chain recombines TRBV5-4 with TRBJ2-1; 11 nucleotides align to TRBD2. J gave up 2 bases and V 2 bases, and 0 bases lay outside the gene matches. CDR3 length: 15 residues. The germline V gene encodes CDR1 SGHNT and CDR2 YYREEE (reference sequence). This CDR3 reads CASSFSGRAYNEQFF. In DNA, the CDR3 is TGTGCCAGCAGCTTTAGCGGGAGGGCCTACAATGAGCAGTTCTTC.

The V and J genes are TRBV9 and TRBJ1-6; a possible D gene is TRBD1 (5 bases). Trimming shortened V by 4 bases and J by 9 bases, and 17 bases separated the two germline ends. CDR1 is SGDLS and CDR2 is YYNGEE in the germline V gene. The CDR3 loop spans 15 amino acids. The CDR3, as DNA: TGTGCCAGCAGCTCCGGTCCCAGGGTTGGTTCACCCCTCCACTTT. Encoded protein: CASSSGPRVGSPLHF.

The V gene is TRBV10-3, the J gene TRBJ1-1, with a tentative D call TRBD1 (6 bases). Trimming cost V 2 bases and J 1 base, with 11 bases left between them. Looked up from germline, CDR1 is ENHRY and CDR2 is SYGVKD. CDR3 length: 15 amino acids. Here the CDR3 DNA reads TGTGCCATCAGTGAGGCTATACAGGGGAACACTGAAGCTTTCTTT. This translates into CAISEAIQGNTEAFF.

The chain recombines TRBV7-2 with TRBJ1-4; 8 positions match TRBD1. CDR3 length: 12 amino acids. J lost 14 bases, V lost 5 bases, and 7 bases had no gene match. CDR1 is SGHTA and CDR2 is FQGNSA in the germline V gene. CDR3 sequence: CASSLGQGSLFF. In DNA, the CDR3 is TGTGCCAGCAGCCTTGGACAGGGTAGTCTGTTTTTT.

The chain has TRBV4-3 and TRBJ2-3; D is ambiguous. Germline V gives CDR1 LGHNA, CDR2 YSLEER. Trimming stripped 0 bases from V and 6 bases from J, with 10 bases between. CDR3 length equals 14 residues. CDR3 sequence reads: CASSQEQVWDTQYF. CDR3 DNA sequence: TGCGCCAGCAGCCAAGAGCAGGTGTGGGATACGCAGTATTTT.